The sequence of this TCR beta chain was determined in a study of CD8+ T cells in alopecia areata. Researchers sorted CD4+ cells into CD25+CD127- cells for a handful of patients. Isolated RNA was reverse transcribed into cDNA used as the sequencing template. Generated by immunoSEQ multiplex PCR, the TCRdb table keeps only in-frame clones and is missing some. This sample has under 40,000 clones, with around half found just once. The CDR3 consists of 13 residues. Germline loops: CDR1 KGHSH, CDR2 LQKENI. V dropped 0 bases and J dropped 4 bases, with 6 bases sitting between them. V is TRBV18 and J is TRBJ2-5; D remains unclear. This sequence originates from a human donor with alopecia areata. Sample: CD4+ Tregs sorted from blood. For the CDR3, the DNA is TGTGCCAGCTCACCACCGGTGCGAGAGACCCAGTACTTC. This encodes CASSPPVRETQYF.